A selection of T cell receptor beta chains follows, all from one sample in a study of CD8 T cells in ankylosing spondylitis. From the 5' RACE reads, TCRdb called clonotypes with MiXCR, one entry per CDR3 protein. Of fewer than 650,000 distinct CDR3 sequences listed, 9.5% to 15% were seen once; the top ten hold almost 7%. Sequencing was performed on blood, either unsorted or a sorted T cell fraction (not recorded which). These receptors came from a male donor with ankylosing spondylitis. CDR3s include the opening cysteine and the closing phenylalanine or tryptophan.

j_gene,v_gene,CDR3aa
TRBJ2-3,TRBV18,CASSPRISIGSTPDTQYF
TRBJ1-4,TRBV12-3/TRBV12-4,CASSWTGVDEKLFF
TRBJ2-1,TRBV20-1,CSAKRGINEQFF
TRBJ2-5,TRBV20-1,CSASSRLETQYF
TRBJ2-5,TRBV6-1,CASSEFRRGQETQYF
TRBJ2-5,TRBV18,CASSTLRDSQETQYF
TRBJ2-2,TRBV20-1,CSAPKQREGSTGELFF
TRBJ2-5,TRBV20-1,CSARDQGGSGVWTQYF
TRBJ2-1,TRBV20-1,CSARVPGLEQFF
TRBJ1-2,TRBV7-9,CATPFDRDYGYTF
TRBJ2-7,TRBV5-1,CASRAEGEQYF
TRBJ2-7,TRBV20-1,CSAGGAAGVIYEQYF
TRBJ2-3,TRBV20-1,CSATPGTDTQYF
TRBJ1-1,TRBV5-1,CASRPGTGGMNTEAFF
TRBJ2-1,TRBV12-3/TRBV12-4,CASSLGTSVDEQFF
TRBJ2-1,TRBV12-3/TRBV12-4,CACSSGTSGRASTIGEQFF
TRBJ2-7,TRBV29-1,CSVQFPGTYEQYF
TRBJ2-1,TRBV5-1,CASSWGLAETYNEQFF
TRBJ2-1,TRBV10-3,CAISPRGTSGRSNEQFF
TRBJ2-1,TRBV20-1,CSARDLKGVSKSDEQFF
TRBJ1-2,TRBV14,CASSQVRYGYTF
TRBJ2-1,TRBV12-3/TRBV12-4,CASTGTSGGHNEQFF
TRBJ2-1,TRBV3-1,CASSKRTSGPYNEQFF
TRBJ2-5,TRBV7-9,CASSSGLTSGRETQYF
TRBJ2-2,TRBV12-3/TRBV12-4,CASSIYRGTGELFF
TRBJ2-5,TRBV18,CASEAVAEETQYF
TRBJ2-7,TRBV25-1,CASSLTPREEQYF
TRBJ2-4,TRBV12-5,CASGLVRGGSPWENIQYF
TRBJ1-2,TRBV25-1,CASSVSGTQRNGYTF
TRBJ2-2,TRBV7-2,CASSSGLAGYTGELSF
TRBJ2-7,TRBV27,CASSFRGSLSYEQYF
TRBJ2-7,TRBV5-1,CASSLGLADPWEQYF
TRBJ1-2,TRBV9,CASSAQGGWGYTF
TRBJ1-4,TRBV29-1,CSVELMGVVEGKLFF
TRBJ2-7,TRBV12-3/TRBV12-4,CASSFLGDGEQYF
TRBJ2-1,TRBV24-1,CATSDPYNEQFF
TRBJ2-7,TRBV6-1,CASLREPTGREQYF
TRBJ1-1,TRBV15,CATSGGLGTEAFF
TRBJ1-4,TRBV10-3,CAISESGGKLFF
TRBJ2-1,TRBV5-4,CASSLEGGTYNEQFF
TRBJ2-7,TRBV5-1,CASSLDGESSYEQYF
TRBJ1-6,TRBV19,CASSTRDRDNSPLHF
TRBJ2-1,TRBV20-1,CSASGLDNEQFF
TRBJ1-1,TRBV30,CAWSGQANTEAFF
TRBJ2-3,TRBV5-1,CASSLGIAIFLDTQYF
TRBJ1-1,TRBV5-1,CASSLRGSIGREAFF
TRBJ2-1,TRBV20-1,CSARDGRGFDEQFF
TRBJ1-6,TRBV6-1,CASREMPLAYNSPLHF
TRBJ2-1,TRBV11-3,CASSLDSGGEYNEQFF
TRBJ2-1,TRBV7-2,CASSLNGLGYEQFF
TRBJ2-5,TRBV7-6,CASSQDRGRGTQYF
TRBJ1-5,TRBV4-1,CASSQEVRINQPQHF
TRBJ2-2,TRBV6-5,CASSYRAGDTGELFF
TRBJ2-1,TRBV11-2,CASSLGPDTYNEQFF
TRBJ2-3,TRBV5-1,CASSLVRSRHDTQYF
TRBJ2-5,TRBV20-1,CSARDRTGRETQYF
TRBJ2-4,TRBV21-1,CASSKAKGRRHLTKNIQYF